There are a few counts of the clone carrying this T cell receptor beta chain. This sample is drawn from a study of CD8+CD57+ T cells in acquired aplastic anemia. The V gene's germline CDR1 is KGHDR and CDR2 SFDVKD. The CDR3 covers 15 residues. Trimming at V came to 5 bases and at J to 1 base, leaving 6 bases not matched to a gene. The use of genomic DNA as template underpinned the TCR beta VDJ and CDR3 profiling. TCRdb reanalysed the reads using MiXCR and keeps one entry per CDR3 protein. This table holds 110,000 or so distinct CDR3 sequences, approximately 49% found once. The material sequenced was sorted CD4+, CD8+, or CD8+CD57+ T cells (not recorded which) from PBMCs. The TCR comes from a human donor in good health, serving as a control. The chain has TRBV24-1 and TRBJ2-7, with TRBD1 matching 8 bases. The CDR3 loop reads CATSGIQGESYEQYF. CDR3 nucleotide sequence: TGTGCCACCAGTGGCATACAGGGGGAATCCTACGAGCAGTACTTC.